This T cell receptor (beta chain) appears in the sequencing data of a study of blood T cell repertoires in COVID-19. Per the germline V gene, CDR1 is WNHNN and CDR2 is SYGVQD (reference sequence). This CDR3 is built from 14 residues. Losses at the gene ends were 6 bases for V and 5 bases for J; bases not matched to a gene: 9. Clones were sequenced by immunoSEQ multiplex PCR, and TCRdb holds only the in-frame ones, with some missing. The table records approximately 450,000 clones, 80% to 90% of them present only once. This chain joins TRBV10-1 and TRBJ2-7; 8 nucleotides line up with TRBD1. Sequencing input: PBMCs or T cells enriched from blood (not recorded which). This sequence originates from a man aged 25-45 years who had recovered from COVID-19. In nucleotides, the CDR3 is TGCGCCAGCAGCACCGGGACAGGTAAGGACGAGCAGTACTTC. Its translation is CASSTGTGKDEQYF.